A selection of T cell receptor beta chains follows, all from one sample in a study of cytomegalovirus exposure and HLA in healthy donors. Using immunoSEQ multiplex PCR, the repertoire was profiled, and TCRdb retains in-frame clones only, with some absent. Of 130,000 or so clones detected, roughly 9.6% appear once; the ten largest clones hold over 6.5%. Sequencing input: PBMCs. These receptors originate from a woman between 40 and 55 years old in good health and CMV-seropositive. The CDR3 runs from the conserved cysteine through the conserved F or W. A D gene is named only where the DNA matches it firmly. Expanded clones are given a class, and other clones once, few, many or no size at all.

d_gene	v_gene	abundance	j_gene	CDR3aa	CDR3nt
-	TRBV6-5	-	TRBJ2-3	CASSPFRGLDTQYF	TGTGCCAGCAGTCCCTTCAGGGGCCTAGATACGCAGTATTTT
-	TRBV6-5	-	TRBJ1-1	CASSYSAGQNTEAFF	TGTGCCAGCAGTTACTCGGCGGGGCAGAACACTGAAGCTTTCTTT
-	TRBV4-3	-	TRBJ1-2	CASSQEQYYGYTF	TGCGCCAGCAGCCAAGAACAGTACTATGGCTACACCTTC
-	TRBV5-1	few	TRBJ2-1	CASRPEGYNEQFF	TGCGCCAGCAGGCCCGAGGGATACAATGAGCAGTTCTTC
-	TRBV6-1	-	TRBJ2-7	CASSGGGYEQYF	TGTGCCAGCAGTGGAGGAGGTTACGAGCAGTACTTC
TRBD1	TRBV27	-	TRBJ1-1	CASSLTGTNTEAFF	TGTGCCAGCAGCCTGACAGGGACGAACACTGAAGCTTTCTTT
TRBD1	TRBV2	few	TRBJ1-2	CASSVGTGDGYTF	TGTGCCAGCAGTGTTGGGACAGGGGATGGCTACACCTTC
-	TRBV7-2	-	TRBJ2-7	CASSLEAEYEQYF	TGTGCCAGCAGCTTGGAAGCGGAGTACGAGCAGTACTTC
-	TRBV7-8	few	TRBJ1-6	CASSLGGRGNNSPLHF	TGTGCCAGCAGCTTAGGTGGGCGGGGTAACAATTCACCCCTCCACTTT
TRBD1	TRBV27	-	TRBJ2-7	CASSLTGYSYEQYF	TGTGCCAGCAGTTTGACAGGGTACTCCTACGAGCAGTACTTC
TRBD1	TRBV5-1	few	TRBJ1-5	CAAGQGIFQPQHF	TGCGCCGCCGGACAGGGAATATTTCAGCCCCAGCATTTT
-	TRBV7-2	-	TRBJ2-3	CASSLVTPTDTQYF	TGTGCCAGCAGCTTAGTGACTCCCACAGATACGCAGTATTTT
-	TRBV9	-	TRBJ1-3	CASSPRGNSGNTIYF	TGTGCCAGCAGCCCCAGGGGAAATTCTGGAAACACCATATATTTT
TRBD1	TRBV19	-	TRBJ2-7	CASSVGTGAPYEQYF	TGTGCCAGTAGTGTTGGGACAGGGGCTCCCTACGAGCAGTACTTC
TRBD1	TRBV2	-	TRBJ2-2	CASRSTTGGHTGELFF	TGTGCCAGCAGGAGCACCACAGGGGGCCACACCGGGGAGCTGTTTTTT
-	TRBV6-1	-	TRBJ1-2	CASSEAGHTYGYTF	TGTGCCAGCAGTGAAGCGGGACACACCTATGGCTACACCTTC
TRBD1	TRBV9	few	TRBJ1-3	CASSPRQGHLSGNTIYF	TGTGCCAGCAGCCCCCGACAGGGGCACCTCTCTGGAAACACCATATATTTT
TRBD2	TRBV5-4	few	TRBJ2-5	CASSPGTTQETQYF	TGTGCCAGCAGCCCCGGGACTACACAAGAGACCCAGTACTTC
-	TRBV18	-	TRBJ1-1	CASSPPSVNTEAFF	TGTGCCAGCTCACCACCTTCGGTGAACACTGAAGCTTTCTTT
TRBD2	TRBV5-4	-	TRBJ2-7	CASSPWTSGGAYEQYF	TGTGCCAGCAGCCCATGGACTAGCGGGGGGGCCTACGAGCAGTACTTC
-	TRBV5-1	-	TRBJ2-3	CASSLEGEGTDTQYF	TGCGCCAGCAGCTTGGAGGGGGAAGGCACAGATACGCAGTATTTT
TRBD1	TRBV5-1	-	TRBJ2-2	CASSWPQGANTGELFF	TGCGCCAGCAGCTGGCCCCAGGGGGCGAACACCGGGGAGCTGTTTTTT
TRBD1	TRBV5-6	few	TRBJ2-5	CASSVLGQGIETQYF	TGTGCCAGCAGCGTTTTGGGACAGGGTATTGAGACCCAGTACTTC
TRBD1	TRBV7-2	few	TRBJ1-4	CASSLKRGTGGDEKLFF	TGTGCCAGCAGCTTAAAGCGTGGGACAGGGGGCGACGAAAAACTGTTTTTT
-	TRBV28	few	TRBJ1-2	CASTMGRSYYGYTF	TGTGCCAGCACTATGGGCAGATCTTACTATGGCTACACCTTC
-	TRBV7-6	few	TRBJ1-1	CASSLGRGLTEAFF	TGTGCCAGCAGCTTAGGACGAGGACTCACTGAAGCTTTCTTT
-	TRBV5-4	few	TRBJ2-5	CASSLMAGQPRETQYF	TGTGCCAGCAGCTTGATGGCAGGACAGCCCCGAGAGACCCAGTACTTC
-	TRBV10-3	few	TRBJ2-7	CAISGAGRTYEQYF	TGTGCCATCAGTGGTGCAGGGAGGACCTACGAGCAGTACTTC
-	TRBV5-1	few	TRBJ1-5	CASSPQGNQPQHF	TGCGCCAGCAGCCCCCAGGGCAATCAGCCCCAGCATTTT
-	TRBV2	-	TRBJ2-5	CASRTAPETQYF	TGTGCCAGCAGGACAGCCCCAGAGACCCAGTACTTC
-	TRBV29-1	few	TRBJ2-2	CSVETGTGELFF	TGCAGCGTAGAAACAGGGACCGGGGAGCTGTTTTTT
TRBD2	TRBV6-6	few	TRBJ2-2	CASKLAGGSFNGELFF	TGTGCCAGCAAATTAGCGGGGGGGAGTTTTAACGGGGAGCTGTTTTTT
-	TRBV7-2	-	TRBJ2-3	CASSYYLGDTQYF	TGTGCCAGCAGCTACTACCTCGGAGATACGCAGTATTTT
-	TRBV6-6	-	TRBJ2-2	CASSLEAHTGELFF	TGTGCCAGCTCACTAGAGGCCCACACCGGGGAGCTGTTTTTT
-	TRBV19	few	TRBJ1-5	CASSTSGNQPQHF	-
-	TRBV4-1	-	TRBJ2-3	CASSPLATDTQYF	TGCGCCAGCAGCCCCCTGGCCACAGATACGCAGTATTTT
-	TRBV2	-	TRBJ2-2	CASVSAKGTGELFF	TGTGCCAGTGTCTCGGCCAAGGGGACCGGGGAGCTGTTTTTT
-	TRBV5-1	few	TRBJ2-5	CASSLEGLETQYF	TGCGCCAGCAGCTTGGAGGGGCTTGAGACCCAGTACTTC
-	TRBV5-6	few	TRBJ2-1	CASSFGSVLYNEQFF	TGTGCCAGCAGCTTTGGTAGTGTTCTCTACAATGAGCAGTTCTTC
-	TRBV10-3	-	TRBJ2-7	CAISEGESYEQYF	TGTGCCATCAGTGAAGGGGAATCCTACGAGCAGTACTTC
TRBD1	TRBV11-2	few	TRBJ1-6	CASSLATGLIYSPLHF	TGTGCCAGCAGCTTAGCGACAGGGCTGATTTATTCACCCCTCCACTTT
-	TRBV10-2	-	TRBJ2-7	CVSSASSYEQYF	TGCGTCAGCAGTGCCAGCTCCTACGAGCAGTACTTC